Listed below are T cell receptor beta chains from one sample, sequenced in a study of PD-1 blockade in classical Hodgkin lymphoma. Data came from immunoSEQ multiplex PCR; TCRdb stores just in-frame clones and leaves some out. The data show approximately 25,000 clones, with 81% seen just once and around a fifth held by the top ten. Source: peripheral blood mononuclear cells (PBMCs), taken before the second cycle of nivolumab. The receptor source for this set is a human donor with classical Hodgkin lymphoma. The CDR3 runs from the conserved cysteine through the conserved F or W. A D gene is named only where the DNA matches it firmly. Expanded clones get a size class; other rows say once, few or many, or leave the size out.

clone_size j_call d_call v_call cdr3_aa cdr3_nt
NA TRBJ2-2 NA TRBV19 CASSIEGAGELFF TGTGCCAGTAGTATAGAGGGGGCCGGGGAGCTGTTTTTT
NA TRBJ2-7 TRBD1 TRBV6-6 CASSGTGFYEQYF TGTGCCAGCTCAGGGACAGGGTTTTACGAGCAGTACTTC
once TRBJ2-1 NA TRBV5-1 CASSLGLNLRNEQFF TGCGCCAGCAGCTTGGGGCTTAACCTTCGGAATGAGCAGTTCTTC
NA TRBJ2-1 NA TRBV5-4 CASSLAFGQSSDEQFF TGTGCCAGCAGCTTGGCTTTCGGACAGTCGAGCGATGAGCAGTTCTTC
few TRBJ1-1 NA TRBV6-1 CASSLTGMLNTEAFF TGTGCCAGCAGCCTTACAGGGATGCTGAACACTGAAGCTTTCTTT
medium-sized TRBJ1-1 TRBD1 TRBV19 CASSINNRGDTEAFF TGTGCCAGTAGTATTAATAACAGGGGGGACACTGAAGCTTTCTTT
NA TRBJ2-2 TRBD2 TRBV5-5 CASSLSLAGYTGELFF TGTGCCAGCAGCTTAAGTCTAGCGGGATACACCGGGGAGCTGTTTTTT
few TRBJ2-7 TRBD2 TRBV30 CAWSFGGVVSTEQYF TGTGCCTGGAGTTTCGGGGGGGTAGTCAGTACCGAGCAGTACTTC
NA TRBJ2-7 TRBD1 TRBV29-1 CSARTGGYEQYF TGCAGCGCGCGGACAGGGGGCTACGAGCAGTACTTC
few TRBJ1-5 NA TRBV6-5 CASRIREYSNQPQHF TGTGCCAGCAGAATACGGGAGTATAGCAATCAGCCCCAGCATTTT
NA TRBJ1-6 NA TRBV6-1 CASSEIPLQGRGRDSPLHF TGTGCCAGCAGTGAAATCCCACTCCAGGGTCGAGGGAGAGATTCACCCCTCCACTTT
NA TRBJ2-7 NA TRBV5-6 CASTSIAGLTYEQYF TGTGCCAGCACCTCAATTGCGGGTCTTACCTACGAGCAGTACTTC
NA TRBJ1-4 NA TRBV11-2 CASSLTDATNEKLFF TGTGCCAGCAGCTTAACAGACGCAACTAATGAAAAACTGTTTTTT
NA TRBJ2-7 NA TRBV28 CASSFQGKFTYEQYF TGTGCCAGCAGTTTTCAGGGAAAATTCACCTACGAGCAGTACTTC
NA TRBJ1-1 NA TRBV2 CASSEAGETEAFF TGTGCCAGCAGTGAAGCAGGGGAAACTGAAGCTTTCTTT
NA TRBJ1-2 NA TRBV28 CASSQVSGTDGYTF TGTGCCAGCAGTCAAGTCTCCGGGACGGATGGCTACACCTTC
NA TRBJ1-5 NA TRBV4-1 CASSQTVQGSQPQHF TGCGCCAGCAGCCAGACGGTCCAGGGCAGTCAGCCCCAGCATTTT
NA TRBJ2-1 NA TRBV9 CASSPRRQGGGEQFF TGTGCCAGCAGCCCCCGACGTCAGGGGGGCGGTGAGCAGTTCTTC
NA TRBJ2-3 NA TRBV2 CASSDDSTSTDTQYF TGTGCCAGCAGTGATGACAGTACTAGCACAGATACGCAGTATTTT
NA TRBJ2-3 NA TRBV4-2 CASSQEGLRVGSQYF TGTGCCAGCAGCCAAGAGGGACTCAGGGTAGGGTCGCAGTATTTT
few TRBJ1-2 TRBD1 TRBV28 CASSRGQSYGYTF TGTGCCAGCAGTAGGGGGCAGAGCTATGGCTACACCTTC
NA TRBJ1-4 NA TRBV2 CASILTNEKLFF TGTGCCAGCATTTTGACAAATGAAAAACTGTTTTTT